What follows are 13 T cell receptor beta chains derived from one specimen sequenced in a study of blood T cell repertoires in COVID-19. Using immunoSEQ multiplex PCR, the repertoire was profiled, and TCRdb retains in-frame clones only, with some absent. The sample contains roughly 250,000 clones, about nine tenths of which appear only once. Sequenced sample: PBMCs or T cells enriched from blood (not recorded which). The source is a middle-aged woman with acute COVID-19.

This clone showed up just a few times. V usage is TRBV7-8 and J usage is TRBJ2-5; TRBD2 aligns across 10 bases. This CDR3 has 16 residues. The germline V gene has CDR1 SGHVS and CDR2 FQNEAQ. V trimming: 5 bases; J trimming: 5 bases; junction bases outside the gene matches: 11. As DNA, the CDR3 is TGTGCCAGCAGCCCCAATAGCGGGGGGCGAGAGGAGACCCAGTACTTC. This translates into CASSPNSGGREETQYF.

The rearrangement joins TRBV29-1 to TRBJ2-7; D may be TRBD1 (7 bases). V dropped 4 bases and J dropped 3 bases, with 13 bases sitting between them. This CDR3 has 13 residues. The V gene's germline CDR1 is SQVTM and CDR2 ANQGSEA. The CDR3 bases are TGCAGCGTTGGTGTCCAGGGGGGCTACGAGCAGTACTTC. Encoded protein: CSVGVQGGYEQYF.

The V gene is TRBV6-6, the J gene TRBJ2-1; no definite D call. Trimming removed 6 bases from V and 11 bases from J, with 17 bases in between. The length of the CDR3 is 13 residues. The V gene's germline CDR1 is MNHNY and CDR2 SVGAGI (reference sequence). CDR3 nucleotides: TGTGCCAGCAGACAAGACCAGGTGGTAAAGCAGTTCTTC. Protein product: CASRQDQVVKQFF.

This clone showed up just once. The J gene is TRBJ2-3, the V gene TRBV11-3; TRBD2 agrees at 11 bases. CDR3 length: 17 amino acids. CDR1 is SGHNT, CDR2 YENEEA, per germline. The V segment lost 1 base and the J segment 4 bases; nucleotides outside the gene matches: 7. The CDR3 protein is CASSLAAGLAVPDTQYF. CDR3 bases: TGTGCCAGCAGCTTAGCGGCGGGACTAGCGGTTCCAGATACGCAGTATTTT.

The CDR3 sequence is CSVEEGDRSPFF. In nucleotides, the CDR3 is TGCAGCGTTGAAGAGGGGGACAGGAGCCCTTTCTTT. This sequence joins TRBV29-1 and TRBJ1-1, with 8 bases identical to TRBD1. The CDR3 runs to 12 residues. The V segment lost 0 bases and the J segment 12 bases; nucleotides outside the gene matches: 6. Germline V gene data show CDR1 as SQVTM and CDR2 as ANQGSEA.

Written as DNA, the CDR3 is TGTGCCAGCAGGACTAGCGGGATGTACGAGCAGTACTTC. This codes for CASRTSGMYEQYF. The chain links TRBV11-2 to TRBJ2-7; TRBD2 aligns across 11 bases. This CDR3 spans 13 amino acids. Trimming cost V 6 bases and J 4 bases; bases outside gene matches: 2. In germline, CDR1 is SGHAT, CDR2 FQNNGV.

CDR3 sequence (DNA): TGTGCCAGTACTACTATAGGGACAGGGATCACCTATGGCTACACCTTC. Encoded protein: CASTTIGTGITYGYTF. This chain joins TRBV19 and TRBJ1-2; TRBD1 agrees at 9 bases. This CDR3 contains 16 residues. CDR1 is LNHDA, CDR2 SQIVND, per germline (reference sequence). V lost 7 bases to trimming and J lost 4 bases; unmatched junction nucleotides: 13. Full variable domain (rest looked up from reference TRBV19 and TRBJ1-2): DGGITQSPKYLFRKEGQNVTLSCEQNLNHDAMYWYRQDPGQGLRLIYYSQIVNDFQKGDIAEGYSVSREKKESFPLTVTSAQKNPTAFYLCASTTIGTGITYGYTFGSGTRLTVV.

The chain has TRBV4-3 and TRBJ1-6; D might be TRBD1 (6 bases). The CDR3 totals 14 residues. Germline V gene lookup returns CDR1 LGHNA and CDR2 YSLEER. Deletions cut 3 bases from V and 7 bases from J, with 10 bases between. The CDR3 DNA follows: TGCGCCAGCAGCCAGGGTAGGGGGAATTCACCCCTCCACTTT. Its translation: CASSQGRGNSPLHF.

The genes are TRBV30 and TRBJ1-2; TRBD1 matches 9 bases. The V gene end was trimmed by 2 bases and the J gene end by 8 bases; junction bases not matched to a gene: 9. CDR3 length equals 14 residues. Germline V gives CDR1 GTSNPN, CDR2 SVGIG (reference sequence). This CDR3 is CAWSSQGARRGYTF. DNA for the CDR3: TGTGCCTGGAGTTCACAGGGGGCGCGAAGAGGCTACACCTTC.

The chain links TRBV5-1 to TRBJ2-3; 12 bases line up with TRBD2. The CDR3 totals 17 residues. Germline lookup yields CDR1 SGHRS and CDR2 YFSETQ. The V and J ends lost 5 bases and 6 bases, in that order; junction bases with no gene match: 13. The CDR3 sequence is CASSSSGRASIWDTQYF. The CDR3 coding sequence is TGCGCCAGCAGTTCTAGCGGGAGGGCCTCCATTTGGGATACGCAGTATTTT.

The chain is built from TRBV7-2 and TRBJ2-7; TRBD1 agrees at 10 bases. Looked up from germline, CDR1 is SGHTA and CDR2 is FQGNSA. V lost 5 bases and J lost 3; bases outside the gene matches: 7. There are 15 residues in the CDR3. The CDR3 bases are TGTGCCAGCAGCCTACACCGGGACAGGGGCTACGAGCAGTACTTC. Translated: CASSLHRDRGYEQYF.

In DNA, the CDR3 is TGTGCCAGCAGTTTCCGAGGAACTTACAATGAGCAGTTCTTC. Amino acid sequence: CASSFRGTYNEQFF. The genes are TRBV27 and TRBJ2-1; D unresolved. The CDR3 sequence is 14 residues long. Trimming shortened V by 3 bases and J by 4 bases, and 10 bases separated the two germline ends. Germline V gives CDR1 MNHEY, CDR2 SMNVEV (reference sequence).

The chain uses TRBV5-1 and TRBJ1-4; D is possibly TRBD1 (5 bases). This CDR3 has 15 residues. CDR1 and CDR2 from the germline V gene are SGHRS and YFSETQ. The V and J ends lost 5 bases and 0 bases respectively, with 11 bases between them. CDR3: CASSATGTTNEKLFF. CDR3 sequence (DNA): TGCGCCAGCAGTGCTACAGGAACAACTAATGAAAAACTGTTTTTT. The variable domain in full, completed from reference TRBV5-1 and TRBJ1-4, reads KAGVTQTPRYLIKTRGQQVTLSCSPISGHRSVSWYQQTPGQGLQFLFEYFSETQRNKGNFPGRFSGRQFSNSRSEMNVSTLELGDSALYLCASSATGTTNEKLFFGSGTQLSVL.